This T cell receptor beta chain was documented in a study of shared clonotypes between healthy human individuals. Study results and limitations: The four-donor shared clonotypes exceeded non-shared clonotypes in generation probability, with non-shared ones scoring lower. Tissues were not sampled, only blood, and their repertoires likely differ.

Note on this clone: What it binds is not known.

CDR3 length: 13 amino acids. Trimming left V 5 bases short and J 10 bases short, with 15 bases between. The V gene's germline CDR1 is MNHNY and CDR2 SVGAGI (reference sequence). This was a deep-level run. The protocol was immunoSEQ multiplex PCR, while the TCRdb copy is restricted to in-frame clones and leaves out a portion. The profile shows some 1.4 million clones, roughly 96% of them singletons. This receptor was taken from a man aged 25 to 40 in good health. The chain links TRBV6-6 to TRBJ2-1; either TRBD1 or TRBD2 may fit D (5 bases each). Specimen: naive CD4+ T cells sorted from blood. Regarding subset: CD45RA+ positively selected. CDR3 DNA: TGTGCCAGCAGTACGTCCGTGGGACGGGAGCAGTTCTTC. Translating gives CASSTSVGREQFF.